Below are 17 T cell receptor beta chains sequenced from a single sample in a study of cytomegalovirus exposure and HLA in healthy donors. The assay was immunoSEQ multiplex PCR, and TCRdb's table has in-frame clones only and misses some. The sample contains 100,000 to 150,000 clones, roughly nine tenths of which appear only once. Sequencing used PBMCs. The receptors originated from a woman between 18 and 30 years old in good health and CMV-seronegative.

The gene calls are TRBV23-1 and TRBJ1-2; D is perhaps TRBD1 (5 bases). TRBV23-1 is annotated as an ORF whose role is uncertain. The CDR3 is 12 amino acids. V shed 5 bases and J shed 8 bases, with 12 bases lying between them. The CDR3 region has the DNA TGCGCCAGCAGTTACATCTACAGGGGCTACACCTTC. Its protein product is CASSYIYRGYTF.

This clone was observed a few times. The chain is built from TRBV5-4 and TRBJ1-1, with 8 bases lining up with TRBD1. With V trimmed by 3 bases and J by 4 bases, 11 bases remained unmatched. This CDR3 is 16 amino acids long. CDR1 is SGHNT, CDR2 YYREEE, per germline (reference sequence). This chain's CDR3 is CASSSSDRGGITEAFF. DNA for the CDR3: TGTGCCAGCAGCTCAAGCGACAGGGGTGGGATCACTGAAGCTTTCTTT.

V is TRBV30 and J is TRBJ2-4, with TRBD1 matching 8 bases. The trim removed 5 bases at V and 7 bases at J, leaving 10 bases unmatched. From germline, CDR1 is GTSNPN and CDR2 SVGIG (reference sequence). The CDR3 contains 14 residues. CDR3 nucleotide sequence: TGTGCCTGGGGACAGGGATTTGAGGGGAACATTCAGTACTTC. Translated: CAWGQGFEGNIQYF. The full variable domain, in which reference TRBV30 and TRBJ2-4 provide the parts outside the CDR3, is SQTIHQWPATLVQPVGSPLSLECTVEGTSNPNLYWYRQAAGRGLQLLFYSVGIGQISSEVPQNLSASRPQDRQFILSSKKLLLSDSGFYLCAWGQGFEGNIQYFGAGTRLSVL.

This clone was picked up one time. This chain links TRBV30 with TRBJ2-3; D is possibly TRBD2 (6 bases). The CDR3 has 14 amino acids. Germline CDR1 reads GTSNPN; CDR2 reads SVGIG (reference sequence). The germline V and J ends were trimmed by 0 bases and 6 bases, with 13 bases remaining between them. The CDR3 coding sequence is TGTGCCTGGAGTGTACTTAGTGGGGGGGATACGCAGTATTTT. This gives the protein CAWSVLSGGDTQYF.

The CDR3, as DNA: TGTGCCAGCAGCCAGACTAGCGGGAGCCCAGATACGCAGTATTTT. Amino acids: CASSQTSGSPDTQYF. This sequence joins TRBV6-1 and TRBJ2-3; TRBD2 agrees at 12 bases. The junction had 5 bases not matched to a gene; V was cut back by 6 bases and J by 4 bases. The CDR3 spans 15 residues. The germline V gene encodes CDR1 MNHNS and CDR2 SASEGT.

V and J are TRBV28 and TRBJ2-1; 8 positions match TRBD1. V shed 3 bases and J 15 bases; nucleotides not matched to a gene: 13. The germline CDR1 and CDR2 sequences are MDHEN and SYDVKM. CDR3 length equals 14 residues. CDR3 loop: CASSLVRTGPDRFF. CDR3 DNA sequence: TGTGCCAGCAGTTTGGTCAGGACAGGGCCGGATAGGTTCTTC.

V gene TRBV19 combines with J gene TRBJ1-1; TRBD1 agrees at 8 bases. Germline V gene lookup returns CDR1 LNHDA and CDR2 SQIVND (reference sequence). V shed 7 bases and J 7 bases; nucleotides not matched to a gene: 8. The CDR3 sequence is 13 residues long. For the CDR3, the DNA is TGTGCCAGTATACCCGACAGGGGCGATGAAGCTTTCTTT. Amino acids: CASIPDRGDEAFF.

V usage is TRBV7-9 and J usage is TRBJ2-7; TRBD1 matches at 8 bases. The CDR3 is 15 residues long. V shed 4 bases, J shed 4 bases, and the junction held 9 bases outside the gene matches. The V gene's germline CDR1 is SEHNR and CDR2 FQNEAQ (reference sequence). The CDR3 nucleotides are TGTGCCAGCAGCTCCGGCGACAGGGGTGTATACGAGCAGTACTTC. As protein: CASSSGDRGVYEQYF.

J is TRBJ1-1 and V is TRBV29-1; possible D gene TRBD1, 5 bases. The CDR3 has 14 residues. Germline values: CDR1 SQVTM, CDR2 ANQGSEA. Trimming took off 5 bases at V and 4 bases at J, with 17 bases between the two ends. DNA for the CDR3: TGCAGCGTTCTTGGGCAGGGTTTGGGCACTGAAGCTTTCTTT. It yields the protein CSVLGQGLGTEAFF.

The CDR3 nucleotides are TGTGCCAGCAGCCACGGATTTATGCGGTACAATGAGCAGTTCTTC. Protein: CASSHGFMRYNEQFF. The V gene is TRBV11-2, the J gene TRBJ2-1; no definite D call. CDR1 and CDR2 from the germline V gene are SGHAT and FQNNGV. The CDR3 loop spans 15 amino acids. V was shortened by 5 bases and J by 4 bases, with 15 bases between the two germline ends. Filled out from reference TRBV11-2 and TRBJ2-1, the complete variable domain reads EAGVAQSPRYKIIEKRQSVAFWCNPISGHATLYWYQQILGQGPKLLIQFQNNGVVDDSQLPKDRFSAERLKGVDSTLKIQPAKLEDSAVYLCASSHGFMRYNEQFFGPGTRLTVL.

This chain uses TRBV29-1 with TRBJ1-4; D might be TRBD1 (6 bases). This CDR3 spans 13 amino acids. The V gene's germline CDR1 is SQVTM and CDR2 ANQGSEA. V lost 7 bases to trimming and J lost 4 bases, with 13 bases between them. The CDR3 reads CSAPDRSNEKLFF. As DNA, the CDR3 is TGCAGCGCCCCGGACAGAAGTAATGAAAAACTGTTTTTT.

The rearrangement joins TRBV10-3 to TRBJ1-1; D perhaps matches TRBD1 (6 bases). CDR3 length: 14 amino acids. V lost 6 bases to trimming and J lost 2 bases, with 13 bases between them. Germline V CDR1 and CDR2: ENHRY, SYGVKD. This CDR3 is CAISVLGGNTEAFF. The CDR3 DNA sequence: TGTGCCATCAGCGTATTAGGGGGAAACACTGAAGCTTTCTTT.

The chain uses TRBV6-1 and TRBJ2-1; the D gene is possibly TRBD2 (6 bases). Deletions cut 2 bases from V and 1 base from J, with 9 bases between. This CDR3 has 15 residues. In germline, CDR1 is MNHNS, CDR2 SASEGT. CDR3 sequence reads: CASSELSGSYNEQFF. The CDR3, as DNA: TGTGCCAGCAGTGAATTGAGCGGGTCCTACAATGAGCAGTTCTTC.

The V gene is TRBV9, the J gene TRBJ1-1; possible D gene TRBD1, 5 bases. V was cut by 0 bases and J by 5 bases, with 11 bases left in between. The CDR3 spans 14 residues. CDR1 is SGDLS and CDR2 is YYNGEE in the germline V gene. The CDR3 loop reads CASSVGGARTEAFF. The CDR3 DNA is TGTGCCAGCAGCGTAGGCGGGGCGCGGACTGAAGCTTTCTTT.

The chain links TRBV28 to TRBJ2-5, with 9 nucleotides matching TRBD2. V lost 1 base and J lost 3; bases outside the gene matches: 15. The germline gives CDR1 MDHEN, CDR2 SYDVKM. CDR3 length: 19 residues. The CDR3 sequence is CASSLFYRPSGKLEETQYF. Here the CDR3 DNA reads TGTGCCAGCAGTTTATTTTATCGCCCTAGCGGGAAATTGGAAGAGACCCAGTACTTC.

The V gene is TRBV29-1, the J gene TRBJ1-4, with no clear D. The V gene lost 6 bases and the J gene lost 4 bases, with 12 bases spanning the gap. In germline, CDR1 is SQVTM, CDR2 ANQGSEA. The CDR3 has 13 residues. CDR3 amino acids: CSVRGDLNEKLFF. The CDR3, as DNA: TGCAGCGTCCGTGGAGACCTTAATGAAAAACTGTTTTTT.

In this sample, this clone turned up once. The chain employs TRBV28 and TRBJ1-2; D unclear. CDR3 length equals 13 residues. CDR1 and CDR2 (germline): MDHEN, SYDVKM. V lost 4 bases, J lost 7 bases, and 13 bases lay in between. CDR3 loop: CASSSPSRSGYTF. DNA for the CDR3: TGTGCCAGCAGTTCTCCCTCCCGGAGTGGCTACACCTTC.